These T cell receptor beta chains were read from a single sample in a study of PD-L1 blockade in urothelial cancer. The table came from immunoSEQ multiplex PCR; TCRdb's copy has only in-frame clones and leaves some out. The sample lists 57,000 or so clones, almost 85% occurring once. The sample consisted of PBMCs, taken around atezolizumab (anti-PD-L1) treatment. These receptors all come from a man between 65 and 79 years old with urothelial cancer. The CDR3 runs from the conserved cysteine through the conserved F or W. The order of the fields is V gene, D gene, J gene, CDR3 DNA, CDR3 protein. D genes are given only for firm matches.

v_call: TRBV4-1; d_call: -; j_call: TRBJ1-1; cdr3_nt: TGCGCCAGCAGCCAAGCCCTCGGCCAAACAGTTAACACTGAAGCTTTCTTT; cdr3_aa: CASSQALGQTVNTEAFF
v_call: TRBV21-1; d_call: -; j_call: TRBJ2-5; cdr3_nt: TGTGCCAACCCCCGGACAGAGGGGAAGGAGACCCAGTACTTC; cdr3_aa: CANPRTEGKETQYF
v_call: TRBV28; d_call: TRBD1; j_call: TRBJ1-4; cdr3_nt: TGTGCCAGCAGTTCGGGACAGTTCGAAAAACTGTTTTTT; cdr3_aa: CASSSGQFEKLFF
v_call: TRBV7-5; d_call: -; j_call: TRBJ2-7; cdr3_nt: TGTGCCAGAAGCCTCGACAGGGATGAAGAGCAGTACTTC; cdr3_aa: CARSLDRDEEQYF
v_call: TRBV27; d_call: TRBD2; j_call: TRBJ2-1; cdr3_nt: TGTGCCAGCATGGTGGGGGGGAGCTCCTACAATGAGCAGTTCTTC; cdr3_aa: CASMVGGSSYNEQFF
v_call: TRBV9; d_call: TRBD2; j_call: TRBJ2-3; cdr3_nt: TGTGCCAGCGGATTCGCTAGCGGGGGGGAGGATACGCAGTATTTT; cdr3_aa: CASGFASGGEDTQYF
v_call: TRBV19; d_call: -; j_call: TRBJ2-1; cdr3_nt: TGTGCCAGTGTGAGTAGCGGTTACAATGAGCAGTTCTTC; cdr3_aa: CASVSSGYNEQFF
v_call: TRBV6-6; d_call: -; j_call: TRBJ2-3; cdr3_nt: TGTGCCAGCAGATCTTTCGGGGGAGATTACACAGATACGCAGTATTTT; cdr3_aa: CASRSFGGDYTDTQYF
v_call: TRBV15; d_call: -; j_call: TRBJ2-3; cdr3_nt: TGTGCCACCAGCAGAGTCGGGGGAGATACGCAGTATTTT; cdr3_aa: CATSRVGGDTQYF
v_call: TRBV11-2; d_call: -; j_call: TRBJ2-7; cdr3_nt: TGTGCCAGCAGCTTAGATCACCGAGGCGAGCAGTACTTC; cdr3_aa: CASSLDHRGEQYF
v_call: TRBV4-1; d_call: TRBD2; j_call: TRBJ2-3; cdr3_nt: TGCGCCAGCAGCCAAGTAGGGAGGGGCGACACAGATACGCAGTATTTT; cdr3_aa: CASSQVGRGDTDTQYF
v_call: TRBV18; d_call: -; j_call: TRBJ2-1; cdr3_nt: TGTGCCAGCTCACGAATGACTTCCCCCTACAATGAGCAGTTCTTC; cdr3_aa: CASSRMTSPYNEQFF
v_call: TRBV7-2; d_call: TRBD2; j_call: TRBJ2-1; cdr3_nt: TGTGCCAGCACCCCCGGCTTTCTAGCGGGATCCCCTTTCGCATTCTTC; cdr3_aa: CASTPGFLAGSPFAFF
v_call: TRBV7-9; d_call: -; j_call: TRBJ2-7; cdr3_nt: TGTGCCAGCAGCTTAGTCCCGGGAAAATGGGAGCAGTACTTC; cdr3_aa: CASSLVPGKWEQYF